The entry below describes one T cell receptor beta chain. Some clones are missing from TCRdb's copy, which holds only in-frame ones; the method was immunoSEQ multiplex PCR. The data contain 150,000 to 200,000 clones, approximately 91% of them singletons. These data are taken from a study of blood T cell repertoires in COVID-19. This TCR derives from a woman aged 18 to 35 who had recovered from COVID-19. Material: PBMCs or T cells enriched from blood (not recorded which).

The CDR3 bases are TGTGCCTGGGAACTAGCGGGAGAAGTTAATGAGCAGTTCTTC. The encoded protein is CAWELAGEVNEQFF. The chain combines TRBV30 with TRBJ2-1; TRBD2 aligns across 11 bases. The trim removed 5 bases at V and 7 bases at J, leaving 7 bases unmatched. From germline, CDR1 is GTSNPN and CDR2 SVGIG (reference sequence). The CDR3 spans 14 residues. Based on the CDR3 plus reference TRBV30 and TRBJ2-1, the full variable domain is SQTIHQWPATLVQPVGSPLSLECTVEGTSNPNLYWYRQAAGRGLQLLFYSVGIGQISSEVPQNLSASRPQDRQFILSSKKLLLSDSGFYLCAWELAGEVNEQFFGPGTRLTVL.